This is a list of T cell receptor beta chains from one sample in a study of CD8 T cells in Susac syndrome. TCRdb fed the immunoSEQ multiplex PCR reads into MiXCR, producing one record per CDR3 protein. This table holds over 150,000 distinct CDR3 sequences, roughly 96% found once. The sequencing sample was made of CD4+ T cells from PBMCs. The receptors originated from a human donor with multiple sclerosis. Both conserved end residues are part of each CDR3. D genes are given only for firm matches. The size entry is marked missing in some rows and otherwise reads once, few, many or a size class.

d_gene	v_gene	abundance	j_gene	CDR3aa	CDR3nt
-	TRBV19	-	TRBJ2-1	CASSGSGNEQFF	TGTGCCAGTAGCGGGAGTGGGAATGAGCAGTTCTTC
-	TRBV11-1	-	TRBJ2-1	CASGRRGNEQFF	TGTGCCAGTGGCCGGAGGGGGAATGAGCAGTTCTTC
-	TRBV10-3	-	TRBJ2-6	CAIGWTGANVLTF	TGTGCCATCGGATGGACTGGGGCCAACGTCCTGACTTTC
-	TRBV2	few	TRBJ2-5	CASGYQETQYF	TGTGCCAGTGGGTACCAAGAGACCCAGTACTTC
-	TRBV5-1	-	TRBJ2-7	CASSLVDTRDEQYF	TGCGCCAGCAGCTTGGTTGACACCCGGGACGAGCAGTACTTC
-	TRBV9	once	TRBJ1-1	CASRALSTEAFF	TGTGCCAGCAGAGCGCTATCGACTGAAGCTTTCTTT
TRBD2	TRBV30	-	TRBJ2-1	CAWRVSGSEQFF	TGTGCCTGGCGTGTGAGCGGGAGTGAGCAGTTCTTC
TRBD2	TRBV3-1	-	TRBJ2-1	CASSPGTSGNSEFF	TGTGCCAGCAGCCCCGGGACTAGCGGAAATTCGGAGTTCTTC
-	TRBV29-1	-	TRBJ1-2	CSGREGDHGYTF	TGCAGCGGGAGGGAGGGAGACCATGGCTACACCTTC
TRBD1	TRBV27	-	TRBJ1-5	CASSEVGGLSNQPQHF	TGTGCCAGCAGCGAAGTAGGGGGCTTGAGCAATCAGCCCCAGCATTTT
TRBD1	TRBV29-1	-	TRBJ2-2	CSVARDRNIGELFF	TGCAGCGTGGCCCGGGACAGGAATATCGGGGAGCTGTTTTTT
TRBD2	TRBV7-9	-	TRBJ2-5	CASSFSGWGETQYF	TGTGCCAGCAGCTTTAGCGGGTGGGGTGAGACCCAGTACTTC
-	TRBV4-1	-	TRBJ2-7	CASSQEVGYEQYF	TGCGCCAGCAGCCAAGAGGTTGGCTACGAGCAGTACTTC
-	TRBV6-6	-	TRBJ1-2	CASSYGPDRTFYGYTF	TGTGCCAGCAGTTACGGTCCGGACAGAACCTTCTATGGCTACACCTTC
-	TRBV29-1	-	TRBJ1-2	CSVREGDYGYTF	TGCAGCGTCCGGGAAGGGGACTATGGCTACACCTTC
-	TRBV9	-	TRBJ2-5	CASSDVKGGETQYF	TGTGCCAGCAGCGATGTAAAAGGAGGAGAGACCCAGTACTTC
-	TRBV18	-	TRBJ1-1	CASSPGDANTEAFF	TGTGCCAGCTCACCTGGGGACGCGAACACTGAAGCTTTCTTT
TRBD2	TRBV19	-	TRBJ2-5	CATLAGSGETQYF	TGTGCCACGCTAGCGGGATCTGGGGAGACCCAGTACTTC